The clone carrying this T cell receptor (beta chain) occurred many times. These data originate in a study of read filtering for tumor transcriptome and immune sequencing. Whole-study context: IR-seq gave about 4.05 to 11 million TCR reads per sample; RNA-seq gave roughly 75 to 1,300.

V was trimmed by 4 bases and J by 6 bases, leaving 6 bases between them. Germline V gene sequence: CDR1 KGHDR, CDR2 SFDVKD. The CDR3 is 12 amino acids. The library was built from roughly 400 ng RNA with molecular barcoded adaptors for alpha/delta and beta/gamma chains. TCRdb redid the calling of the reads with MiXCR, one entry per CDR3 protein. The data contain tens of thousands of distinct CDR3 sequences, roughly 19% of them singletons. Input material: a population of CD138-negative cells sorted from bone marrow. The TCR was taken from a donor at least 40 years old with multiple myeloma. The chain uses TRBV24-1 and TRBJ2-1; D not resolved. CDR3 nucleotides: TGTGCCACCAGTGAGCTTCCCAATGAGCAGTTCTTC. Its protein is CATSELPNEQFF.